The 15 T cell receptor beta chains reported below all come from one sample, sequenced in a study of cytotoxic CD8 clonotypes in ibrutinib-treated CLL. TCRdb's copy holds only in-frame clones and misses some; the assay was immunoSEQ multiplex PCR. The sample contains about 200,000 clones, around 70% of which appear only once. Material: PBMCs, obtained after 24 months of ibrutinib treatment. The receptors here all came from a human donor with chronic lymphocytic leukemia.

The CDR3 sequence: CASKEGYNEQFF. The CDR3 nucleotides read TGTGCCAGCAAGGAGGGTTACAATGAGCAGTTCTTC. The rearrangement joins TRBV28 to TRBJ2-1; maybe TRBD2 (6 bases). Germline V gene lookup returns CDR1 MDHEN and CDR2 SYDVKM. This CDR3 has 12 amino acids. V shed 7 bases and J shed 4 bases, with 8 bases lying between them.

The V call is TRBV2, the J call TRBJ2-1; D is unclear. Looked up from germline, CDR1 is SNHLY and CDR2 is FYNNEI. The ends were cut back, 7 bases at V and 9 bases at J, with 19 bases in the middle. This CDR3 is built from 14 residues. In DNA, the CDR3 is TGTGCCAGCACCCCGGAGATAGGCTCTGGTGAGCAGTTCTTC. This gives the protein CASTPEIGSGEQFF.

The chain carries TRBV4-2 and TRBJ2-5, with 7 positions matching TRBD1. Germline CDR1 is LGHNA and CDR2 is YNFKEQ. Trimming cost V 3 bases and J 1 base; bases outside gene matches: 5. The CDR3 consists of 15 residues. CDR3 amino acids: CASSQRWTGQETQYF. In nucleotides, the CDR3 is TGTGCCAGCAGCCAGCGCTGGACAGGCCAAGAGACCCAGTACTTC.

The CDR3 DNA follows: TGTGCCAGCAGTTCACCGGGACTAGCGGCCACAGATACGCAGTATTTT. It specifies CASSSPGLAATDTQYF. The chain links TRBV27 to TRBJ2-3, with 11 bases identical to TRBD2. CDR1 and CDR2 (germline): MNHEY, SMNVEV (reference sequence). The CDR3 sequence is 16 residues long. The V and J ends lost 4 bases and 2 bases, in that order; junction bases with no gene match: 5.

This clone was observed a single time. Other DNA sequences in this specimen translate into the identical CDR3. The CDR3 protein is CAWSVSDTQYF. DNA of the CDR3: TGTGCCTGGAGTGTGTCAGATACGCAGTATTTT. This sequence joins TRBV30 and TRBJ2-3, with D unclear. V was clipped by 0 bases and J by 4 bases, with 2 bases between them. Germline CDR1 is GTSNPN and CDR2 is SVGIG (reference sequence). The CDR3 is 11 residues long.

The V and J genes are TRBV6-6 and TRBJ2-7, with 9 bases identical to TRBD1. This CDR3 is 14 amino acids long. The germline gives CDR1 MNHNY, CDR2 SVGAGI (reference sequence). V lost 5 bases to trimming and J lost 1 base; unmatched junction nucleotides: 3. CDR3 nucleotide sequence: TGTGCCAGCAGTCAAGGGACAGGGTCCTACGAGCAGTACTTC. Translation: CASSQGTGSYEQYF.

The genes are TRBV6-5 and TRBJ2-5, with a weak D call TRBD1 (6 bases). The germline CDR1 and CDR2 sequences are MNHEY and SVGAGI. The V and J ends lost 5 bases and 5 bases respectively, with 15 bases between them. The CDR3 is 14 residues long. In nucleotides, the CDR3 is TGTGCCAGCAGTAGGGTTGGGGGCCTCGAGACCCAGTACTTC. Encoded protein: CASSRVGGLETQYF.

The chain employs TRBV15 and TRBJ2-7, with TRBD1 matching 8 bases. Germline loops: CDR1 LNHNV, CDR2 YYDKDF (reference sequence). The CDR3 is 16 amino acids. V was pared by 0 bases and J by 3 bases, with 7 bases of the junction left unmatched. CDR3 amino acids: CATSRDKKDRVYEQYF. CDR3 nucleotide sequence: TGTGCCACCAGCAGAGATAAGAAGGACAGGGTCTACGAGCAGTACTTC.

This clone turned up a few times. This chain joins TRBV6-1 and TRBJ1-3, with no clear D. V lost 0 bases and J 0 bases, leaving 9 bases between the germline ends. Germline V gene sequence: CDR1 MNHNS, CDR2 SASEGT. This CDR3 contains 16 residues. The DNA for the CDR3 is TGTGCCAGCAGTGAAGCGCTCCATTCCTCTGGAAACACCATATATTTT. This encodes CASSEALHSSGNTIYF.

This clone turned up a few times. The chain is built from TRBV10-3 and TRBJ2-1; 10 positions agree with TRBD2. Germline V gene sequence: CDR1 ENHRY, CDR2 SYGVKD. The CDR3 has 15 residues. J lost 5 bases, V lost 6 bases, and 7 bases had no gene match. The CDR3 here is CAISRTSGEDNEQFF. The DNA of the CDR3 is TGTGCCATCAGCCGGACTAGCGGAGAAGACAATGAGCAGTTCTTC.

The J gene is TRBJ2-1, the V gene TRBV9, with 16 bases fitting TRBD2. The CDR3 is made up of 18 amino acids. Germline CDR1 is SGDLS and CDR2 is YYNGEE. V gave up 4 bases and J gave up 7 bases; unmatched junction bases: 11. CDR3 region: CASSPGLAGGPMGNEQFF. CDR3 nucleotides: TGTGCCAGCAGCCCGGGACTAGCGGGAGGGCCCATGGGGAATGAGCAGTTCTTC.

This CDR3 is CASSEYTGTAYEQYF. In nucleotides, the CDR3 is TGTGCCAGCAGTGAATATACCGGGACAGCCTACGAGCAGTACTTC. The rearrangement uses TRBV25-1 and TRBJ2-7; 7 bases are shared with TRBD1. CDR1 is MGHDK and CDR2 is SYGVNS in the germline V gene. This CDR3 region has 15 residues. V gave up 0 bases and J gave up 2 bases; unmatched junction bases: 4.

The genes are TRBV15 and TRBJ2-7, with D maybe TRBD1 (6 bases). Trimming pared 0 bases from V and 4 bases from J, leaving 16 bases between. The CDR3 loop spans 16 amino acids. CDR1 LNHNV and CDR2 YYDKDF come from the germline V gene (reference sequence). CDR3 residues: CATSRDPGRGVYEQYF. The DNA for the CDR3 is TGTGCCACCAGCAGAGATCCAGGCAGGGGTGTTTACGAGCAGTACTTC.

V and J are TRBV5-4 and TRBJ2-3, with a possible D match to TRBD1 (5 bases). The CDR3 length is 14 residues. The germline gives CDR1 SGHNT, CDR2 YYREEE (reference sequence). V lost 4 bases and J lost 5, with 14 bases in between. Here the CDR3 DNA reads TGTGCCAGCAGCAACCAGGGTTCTCGAGATACGCAGTATTTT. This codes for CASSNQGSRDTQYF.

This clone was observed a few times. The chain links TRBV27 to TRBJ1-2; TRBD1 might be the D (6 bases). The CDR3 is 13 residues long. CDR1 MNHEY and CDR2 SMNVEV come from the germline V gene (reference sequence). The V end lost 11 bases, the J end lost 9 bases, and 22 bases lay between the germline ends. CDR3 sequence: CAVARDISMSYTF. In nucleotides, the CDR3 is TGTGCCGTCGCCCGGGACATATCTATGAGCTACACCTTC.